The rows below give T cell receptor beta chains drawn from one sample of a study of T-cell memory formation after mild COVID-19. TCRdb re-derived calls from the 5' RACE reads in MiXCR, one entry per CDR3 protein. The sample contains around 310,000 distinct CDR3 sequences, 20% to 25% of which appear only once. Sample: PBMCs or a T cell subset sorted from them (not recorded which). The receptors here all came from a man aged 18-30 years who had mild COVID-19 (a few samples of this study predate the infection). Cell type and time point are not known. The conserved cysteine and the conserved F or W are not part of the CDR3 here. D genes are given only for firm matches.

J gene: TRBJ1-1; V gene: TRBV28; D gene: -; CDR3 protein: ASRNRVLGTEAF
J gene: TRBJ1-1; V gene: TRBV6-2/TRBV6-3; D gene: -; CDR3 protein: ASGAEPLNTEAF
J gene: TRBJ2-1; V gene: TRBV12-3/TRBV12-4; D gene: TRBD2; CDR3 protein: ASRPRSGGLNEQF
J gene: TRBJ2-3; V gene: TRBV5-1; D gene: -; CDR3 protein: ASSLEHLPDTQY
J gene: TRBJ2-2; V gene: TRBV7-6; D gene: TRBD2; CDR3 protein: ASSYGGGMNTGELF
J gene: TRBJ1-1; V gene: TRBV7-9; D gene: TRBD1; CDR3 protein: ASSSWTGPGTEAF
J gene: TRBJ1-2; V gene: TRBV7-2; D gene: -; CDR3 protein: ASQLVPGNYGYT
J gene: TRBJ1-1; V gene: TRBV2; D gene: -; CDR3 protein: ASSVGGVNTEAF
J gene: TRBJ2-4; V gene: TRBV3-1; D gene: -; CDR3 protein: ASSSGTGLAKNIQY
J gene: TRBJ2-7; V gene: TRBV3-1; D gene: -; CDR3 protein: ASSPLGPYEQY
J gene: TRBJ2-2; V gene: TRBV5-1; D gene: TRBD1; CDR3 protein: ASSWTGYTGELF
J gene: TRBJ2-7; V gene: TRBV4-2; D gene: -; CDR3 protein: ASSQEIWPSAEQY
J gene: TRBJ1-1; V gene: TRBV12-3/TRBV12-4; D gene: -; CDR3 protein: ASSLGTRGWHTEAF
J gene: TRBJ2-1; V gene: TRBV4-3; D gene: TRBD2; CDR3 protein: ASSQVMGGGYNEQF
J gene: TRBJ2-3; V gene: TRBV12-3/TRBV12-4; D gene: -; CDR3 protein: ASSSSSGREDTQY
J gene: TRBJ1-4; V gene: TRBV6-6; D gene: -; CDR3 protein: ASSLPQGRIDEKLF
J gene: TRBJ2-3; V gene: TRBV5-1; D gene: TRBD2; CDR3 protein: ASSLEVAGGTDTQY
J gene: TRBJ1-1; V gene: TRBV5-5; D gene: TRBD1; CDR3 protein: ASSYYTGEVEAF
J gene: TRBJ2-7; V gene: TRBV11-3; D gene: -; CDR3 protein: ASSFGGKYEQY
J gene: TRBJ2-2; V gene: TRBV10-3; D gene: -; CDR3 protein: AISDNRGTRGGELF
J gene: TRBJ2-1; V gene: TRBV15; D gene: TRBD2; CDR3 protein: ATSRDEGKSGGAYNEQF
J gene: TRBJ2-1; V gene: TRBV6-2/TRBV6-3; D gene: TRBD1; CDR3 protein: ASNPGQSSYNEQF